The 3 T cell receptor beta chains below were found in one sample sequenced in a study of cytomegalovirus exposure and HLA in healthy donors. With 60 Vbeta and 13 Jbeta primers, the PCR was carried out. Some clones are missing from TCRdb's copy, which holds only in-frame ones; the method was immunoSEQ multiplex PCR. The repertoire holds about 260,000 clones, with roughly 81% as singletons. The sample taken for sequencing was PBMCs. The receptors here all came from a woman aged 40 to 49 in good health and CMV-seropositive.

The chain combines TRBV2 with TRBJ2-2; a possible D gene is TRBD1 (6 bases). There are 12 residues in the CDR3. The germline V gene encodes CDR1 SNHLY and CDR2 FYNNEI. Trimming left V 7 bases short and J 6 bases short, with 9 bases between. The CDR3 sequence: CASKGDSGELFF. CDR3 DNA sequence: TGTGCCAGCAAGGGGGATTCCGGGGAGCTGTTTTTT.

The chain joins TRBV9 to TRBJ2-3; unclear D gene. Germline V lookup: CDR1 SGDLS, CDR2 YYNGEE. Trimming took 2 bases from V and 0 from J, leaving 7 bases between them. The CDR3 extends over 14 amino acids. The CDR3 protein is CASSVFSSTDTQYF. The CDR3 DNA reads TGTGCCAGCAGCGTCTTCTCCAGCACAGATACGCAGTATTTT.

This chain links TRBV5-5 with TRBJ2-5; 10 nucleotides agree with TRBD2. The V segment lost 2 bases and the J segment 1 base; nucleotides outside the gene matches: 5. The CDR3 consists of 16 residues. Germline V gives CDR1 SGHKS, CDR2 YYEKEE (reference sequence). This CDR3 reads CASSFPLAGPQETQYF. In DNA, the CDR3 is TGTGCCAGCAGCTTTCCACTAGCGGGACCCCAAGAGACCCAGTACTTC.